Following are 22 T cell receptor beta chains from one sample sequenced in a study of Ad26.COV2.S vaccination and SARS-CoV-2 variants. Treatment of the sample: about 20 received Ad26.COV2.S at low or high dose, single or two shots; 5 received placebo; per-sample allocation not given. All samples were drawn on day 63, counting from the first vaccine or placebo injection. The protocol was immunoSEQ multiplex PCR, while the TCRdb copy is restricted to in-frame clones and leaves out a portion. The sample lists fewer than 800,000 clones, 89% occurring once. This sample comprised peripheral blood, obtained in a trial of Ad26.COV2.S vaccine versus placebo. Source of these receptors: a person between 18 and 65 years old who received the Ad26.COV2.S COVID-19 vaccine or a placebo.

The chain joins TRBV25-1 to TRBJ2-7, with D hard to call. The V gene's germline CDR1 is MGHDK and CDR2 SYGVNS. V lost 1 base, J lost 2 bases, and 9 bases lay in between. This CDR3 region has 14 residues. CDR3 nucleotides: TGTGCCAGCAGTGAATCCCCTCTCACCTACGAGCAGTACTTC. Translating gives CASSESPLTYEQYF.

This clone was detected only once. The rearrangement joins TRBV4-1 to TRBJ2-7; D is unclear. V was shortened by 0 bases and J by 2 bases, with 11 bases between the two germline ends. Germline V gene sequence: CDR1 MGHRA, CDR2 YSYEKL. This CDR3 region has 15 residues. The CDR3 spells CASSQEPTDAYEQYF. The CDR3 nucleotides are TGCGCCAGCAGCCAAGAGCCGACTGACGCCTACGAGCAGTACTTC.

This chain links TRBV9 with TRBJ2-3; TRBD2 matches at 8 bases. Germline V gene data show CDR1 as SGDLS and CDR2 as YYNGEE. The CDR3 runs to 15 residues. V lost 3 bases, J lost 2 bases, and 5 bases stayed unmatched. DNA for the CDR3: TGTGCCAGCAGCGCGGGGGGGCTGGCCACAGATACGCAGTATTTT. Its protein product is CASSAGGLATDTQYF.

Remarks on this clone: A junction boundary mismatches the germline segment, possibly from a read error. The chain joins TRBV27 to TRBJ2-3; 9 bases align to TRBD2. The CDR3 extends over 13 amino acids. Per the germline V gene, CDR1 is MNHEY and CDR2 is SMNVEV (reference sequence). This CDR3 reads CASRGTSRDTQYF. The CDR3 nucleotides read TGTGCCAGCAGGGGGACTAGCAGAGATACGCAGTATTTT.

This clone was seen a single time. This sequence joins TRBV5-1 and TRBJ2-1, with TRBD1 as a possible D gene (6 bases). This CDR3 is built from 14 residues. The germline gives CDR1 SGHRS, CDR2 YFSETQ. Trimming cost V 0 bases and J 4 bases, with 8 bases left between them. CDR3 coding DNA: TGCGCCAGCAGCTTGGAACAGGGATACAATGAGCAGTTCTTC. It specifies CASSLEQGYNEQFF. Variable domain in full (rest from reference TRBV5-1 and TRBJ2-1): KAGVTQTPRYLIKTRGQQVTLSCSPISGHRSVSWYQQTPGQGLQFLFEYFSETQRNKGNFPGRFSGRQFSNSRSEMNVSTLELGDSALYLCASSLEQGYNEQFFGPGTRLTVL.

The V gene is TRBV28, the J gene TRBJ1-4; TRBD1 matches at 7 bases. After removal of 5 bases from V and 6 bases from J, the junction contained 9 bases not matched to a gene. CDR1 MDHEN and CDR2 SYDVKM come from the germline V gene. The CDR3 runs 15 residues. CDR3 protein: CASSHLQGLDEKLFF. As DNA, the CDR3 is TGTGCCAGCAGTCATTTACAGGGGCTGGATGAAAAACTGTTTTTT.

The V gene is TRBV6-2 or TRBV6-3, the J gene TRBJ2-3; the D is unclear. Trimming stripped 0 bases from V and 5 bases from J, with 12 bases between. The CDR3 has 15 amino acids. Germline loops: CDR1 MNHEY, CDR2 SVGEGT. The CDR3 nucleotides are TGTGCCAGCAGTTACTCCCGTCTCAACCGAGATACGCAGTATTTT. Protein sequence: CASSYSRLNRDTQYF.

This chain links TRBV3-1 (or the pseudogene TRBV3-2) with TRBJ1-1; 8 bases map to TRBD1. Per the germline V gene, CDR1 is LGHDT and CDR2 is YNNKEL (reference sequence). The CDR3 runs to 15 residues. Germline trimming cut 3 bases from V and 6 bases from J; bases unmatched to any gene: 9. The chain's CDR3 is CASSHRGRGPPEAFF. DNA for the CDR3: TGTGCCAGCAGCCATCGAGGCAGGGGGCCCCCTGAAGCTTTCTTT.

This chain connects TRBV19 to TRBJ1-5; the D is unclear. The CDR3 has 13 amino acids. V was shortened by 6 bases and J by 4 bases, with 10 bases between the two germline ends. The V gene's germline CDR1 is LNHDA and CDR2 SQIVND (reference sequence). The CDR3 bases are TGTGCCAGTAGAAGGGATTGGAATCAGCCCCAGCATTTT. Translated, it gives CASRRDWNQPQHF.

This rearrangement joins TRBV3-1 (or the pseudogene TRBV3-2) to TRBJ2-5; D is ambiguous. The CDR3 is made up of 14 amino acids. V was trimmed by 2 bases and J by 5 bases, leaving 12 bases between them. The germline CDR1 and CDR2 sequences are LGHDT and YNNKEL (reference sequence). The CDR3 DNA reads as TGTGCCAGCAGCCAATCCGGGTATAGGGAGACCCAGTACTTC. Amino acids: CASSQSGYRETQYF.

The V and J genes are TRBV6-1 and TRBJ1-1; the D gene is possibly TRBD1 (5 bases). Germline-derived CDR1 and CDR2 are MNHNS and SASEGT. V lost 4 bases and J 1 base, leaving 16 bases between the germline ends. CDR3 size: 16 residues. The CDR3 nucleotides read TGTGCCAGCAGTGCTTTTGGGGGATCAGGGAACACTGAAGCTTTCTTT. Its translation: CASSAFGGSGNTEAFF.

In its sample, this clone was seen a few times. The chain employs TRBV15 and TRBJ1-1, with D possibly TRBD1 on 5 matching bases. The V gene lost 3 bases and the J gene lost 5 bases, with 19 bases spanning the gap. The CDR3 spans 16 residues. The germline V gene has CDR1 LNHNV and CDR2 YYDKDF (reference sequence). The CDR3 reads CATSSRQRAGKTEAFF. The CDR3 DNA follows: TGTGCCACCAGCAGTCGACAGAGGGCCGGGAAGACTGAAGCTTTCTTT.

The chain links TRBV15 to TRBJ1-1, with D perhaps matching TRBD1 (5 bases). CDR1 is LNHNV, CDR2 YYDKDF, per germline (reference sequence). V was clipped by 0 bases and J by 2 bases, with 13 bases between them. CDR3 length: 16 amino acids. For the CDR3, the DNA is TGTGCCACCAGCAGAGATGCGGGAAGGGGAAACACTGAAGCTTTCTTT. The encoded protein is CATSRDAGRGNTEAFF.

In this sample, this clone turned up once. CDR3 amino acids: CASSSLGETQYF. CDR3 DNA sequence: TGTGCCAGCAGCTCCTTGGGGGAGACCCAGTACTTC. V gene TRBV3-1 (or the pseudogene TRBV3-2) combines with J gene TRBJ2-5; D not certain. Germline CDR1 and CDR2: LGHDT and YNNKEL (reference sequence). This CDR3 has 12 residues. Trimming took off 5 bases at V and 5 bases at J, with 9 bases between the two ends.

V usage is TRBV7-9 and J usage is TRBJ2-5; D gene uncertain. Germline assignment: CDR1 SEHNR and CDR2 FQNEAQ (reference sequence). V was clipped by 0 bases and J by 9 bases, with 8 bases between them. The CDR3 length is 12 residues. The CDR3 DNA follows: TGTGCCAGCAGCTTAGCGACAATGGCCCAGTACTTC. Its protein is CASSLATMAQYF.

The V gene is TRBV18, the J gene TRBJ1-5; D perhaps matches TRBD1 (5 bases). Germline-derived CDR1 and CDR2 are KGHSH and LQKENI. The germline V and J ends were trimmed by 3 bases and 3 bases, with 9 bases remaining between them. This CDR3 has 14 residues. The chain's CDR3 is CASSPDSLNQPQHF. In nucleotides, the CDR3 is TGTGCCAGCTCACCCGACAGTCTCAATCAGCCCCAGCATTTT.

The chain carries TRBV11-2 and TRBJ2-1; perhaps TRBD1 as D (5 bases). V dropped 1 base and J dropped 8 bases, with 15 bases sitting between them. The CDR3 has 15 residues. Per germline, CDR1 SGHAT and CDR2 FQNNGV. For the CDR3, the DNA is TGTGCCAGCAGCTTAGGCCAGGGAATAACGCATGAGCAGTTCTTC. It specifies CASSLGQGITHEQFF.

The chain uses TRBV29-1 and TRBJ2-3; possibly TRBD2 for D (6 bases). Germline V gives CDR1 SQVTM, CDR2 ANQGSEA. This CDR3 has 14 residues. The germline V and J ends were trimmed by 3 bases and 0 bases, with 10 bases remaining between them. CDR3 coding DNA: TGCAGCGTTGAGTCAGCGGGTAGCACAGATACGCAGTATTTT. It encodes CSVESAGSTDTQYF.

V gene TRBV30 combines with J gene TRBJ1-2; TRBD1 is a possible D gene (6 bases). V dropped 4 bases and J dropped 7 bases, with 16 bases sitting between them. The CDR3 is made up of 13 amino acids. The V gene's germline CDR1 is GTSNPN and CDR2 SVGIG (reference sequence). CDR3 bases: TGTGCCTGGAATTTGCGGCAGGGGCTTGGCTACACCTTC. This codes for CAWNLRQGLGYTF.

The rearrangement uses TRBV30 and TRBJ1-2, with D perhaps matching TRBD1 (5 bases). The V end lost 5 bases, the J end lost 2 bases, and 9 bases lay between the germline ends. The CDR3 runs to 12 residues. Germline CDR1 is GTSNPN and CDR2 is SVGIG (reference sequence). The CDR3 loop reads CAWYAGNYGYTF. The CDR3 region has the DNA TGTGCCTGGTATGCAGGGAACTATGGCTACACCTTC.

V gene TRBV27 combines with J gene TRBJ2-3, with 10 bases lining up with TRBD2. From germline, CDR1 is MNHEY and CDR2 SMNVEV (reference sequence). V gave up 4 bases and J gave up 1 base; unmatched junction bases: 5. CDR3 size: 16 residues. CDR3 DNA sequence: TGTGCCAGCAGTTCCTCCCTAGCGGGGGGCACAGATACGCAGTATTTT. This codes for CASSSSLAGGTDTQYF.

This chain links TRBV30 with TRBJ1-2; no clear D. The CDR3 spans 12 residues. V lost 4 bases, J lost 3 bases, and 9 bases lay in between. Germline V lookup: CDR1 GTSNPN, CDR2 SVGIG (reference sequence). For the CDR3, the DNA is TGTGCCTGGACGGCGGATTACTATGGCTACACCTTC. Encoded protein: CAWTADYYGYTF.